This T cell receptor (beta chain) was identified during a study of Graves' ophthalmopathy and Graves' hyperthyroidism (dated by TCRdb to the late 2010s). Study-wide context: Peripheral blood was collected before any treatment was given, at the time of initial diagnosis. The study used TCR beta repertoire signatures to distinguish Graves' ophthalmopathy from Graves' hyperthyroidism and to predict progression to ophthalmopathy. In total, over 130 blood samples were TCR-sequenced: around 42 ophthalmopathy, some 72 hyperthyroidism and some 17 hyperthyroidism-to-ophthalmopathy patients. To explore V-J signatures distinguishing ophthalmopathy from hyperthyroidism, a discovery set of approximately 100 patients (about 43 ophthalmopathy, about 57 stable hyperthyroidism) was enrolled. For independent validation, a separate cohort was made up of 18 hyperthyroidism patients plus 17 patients who later progressed from hyperthyroidism to ophthalmopathy. T-cell repertoires of thyroid tissue and blood were compared in 5 or 6 hyperthyroidism patients. Following sampling, methimazole starting at 30 mg daily was administered to hyperthyroidism patients, and high-dose intravenous methylprednisolone was administered to ophthalmopathy patients. For training and testing, the roughly 97 patients in the discovery cohort were randomly divided in a 7:3 ratio.

TCR beta CDR3 regions were amplified from RNA transcripts for repertoire sequencing. HTBI primers and the Qiagen OneStep RT-PCR kit were used in a first-round RT-PCR, which was followed by a second-round multiplex PCR, size selection and purification. Libraries were sequenced paired-end with 100 bp reads on an Illumina HiSeq2000. The study's own analysis went as follows. Reads were processed with SOAPnuke, discarding reads with adapters, uncalled bases, mean Phred below 15, or no exact constant-primer or identifier match. High-quality paired reads were merged with COPE v1.2.5. Clonotypes were defined as unique nucleotide sequences and were aligned to IMGT TRB V, D and J references using MiTCR v1.1. The analysis was limited to V-J combinations with a frequency above 0.0001, which together covered roughly 99% of the repertoires. For each V-J combination, a TCR clonal expansion and chaos score was defined as F50 clonal expansion divided by the chaos observed in the TCRdist matrix. Welch's t-statistics and random forest were used to reduce the features to some 13 V-J combinations, which were then used as input to a naive Bayes classifier. Thyroid-blood repertoire similarity was quantified with the Morisita-Horn index. TCRdb reworked the public reads: Q25 trimming with fastp, MiXCR clone assembly, productive beta chains retained. CDR3 protein sequences are deduplicated, and each keeps its most common genes and DNA. The V and J calls and clone size come from TCRdb's table, not from the authors' own analysis. In this sample the table shows 200,000 to 250,000 distinct CDR3 sequences, less than 30% of which occur a single time. The top ten clones comprise approximately 9% of the sample.

Ophthalmopathy patients had moderately to severely active disease, Clinical Activity Score of at least 3, NOSPECS grade of at least 4, and disease duration under 3 months. Patients were excluded if they had other autoimmune diseases, uncontrolled infections, pregnancy or lactation. Clinical symptoms, serum thyroxine, TRAb, thyroid ultrasound and orbital computed tomography formed the basis of the diagnosis. Ficoll-Paque density gradient centrifugation was used to isolate PBMCs from approximately 11 ml of fresh peripheral blood. Total RNA was extracted with Trizol reagent and quality-checked on an Agilent 2100 Bioanalyzer. Broad study findings and their caveats: Most expanded thyroid clonotypes with a frequency above 0.001 also appeared in blood, which suggests that blood repertoires may reflect the immune response in the thyroid. The 13-signature model separated ophthalmopathy from stable hyperthyroidism with approximately 90% sensitivity and less than 83% specificity in cross-validation, and 80%/75% in the test set. Sample size was not statistically predetermined, and group allocation was not concealed from the investigators. In validation, the model predicted ophthalmopathy progression with 55% to 71% sensitivity and less than 80% specificity; eleven to twelve predicted patients were CT-confirmed with GO in a median of approximately six months.

Here V drops 6 bases and J drops 8 bases, and the junction holds 10 bases not matched to any gene. Inclusive of the bounding cysteine and phenylalanine, the CDR3 is 15 residues long. Here the CDR3 DNA is all that survives: 45 bases in frame from base 1. Note on this clonotype: No cognate antigen has been identified for it. Per-nucleotide qualities are absent, and no much larger clonotype sits a single base away.

Input material: peripheral blood. The sequence was collected from a man in his fifties or sixties with Graves' ophthalmopathy. Donor details come from another sample of the same person, matched by shared clones. Recombination linked TRBV12-3 or TRBV12-4 to TRBJ1-5, with 10 bases aligning to TRBD1. The DNA is TGTGCCAGCAGGGTGACAGGGGGCGAGAAGGAGCCCCAGCATTTT. This codes for CASRVTGGEKEPQHF.